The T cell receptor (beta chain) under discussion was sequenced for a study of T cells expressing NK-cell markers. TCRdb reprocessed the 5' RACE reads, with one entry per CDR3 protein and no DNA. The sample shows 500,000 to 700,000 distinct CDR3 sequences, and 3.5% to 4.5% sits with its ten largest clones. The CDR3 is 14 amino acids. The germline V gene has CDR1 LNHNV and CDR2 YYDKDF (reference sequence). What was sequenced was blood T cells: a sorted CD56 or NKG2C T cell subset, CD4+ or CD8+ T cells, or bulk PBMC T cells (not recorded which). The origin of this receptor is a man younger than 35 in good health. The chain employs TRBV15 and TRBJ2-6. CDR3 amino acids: CATSMGSGANVLTF.